The next 6 T cell receptor beta chains were all read from a single sample in a study of blood T cell repertoires in COVID-19. Sequenced by immunoSEQ multiplex PCR; TCRdb stores in-frame clones only, minus some. The table lists roughly 150,000 clones, 87% of them singletons. Material for sequencing was peripheral blood. Receptors were obtained from an older woman with COVID-19, enrolled during active disease.

This clone was seen a few times. This sequence joins TRBV30 and TRBJ1-5; tentatively, D is TRBD1 (5 bases). CDR3 length: 14 residues. Trimming took off 2 bases at V and 7 bases at J, with 15 bases between the two ends. Germline CDR1 and CDR2: GTSNPN and SVGIG (reference sequence). The DNA for the CDR3 is TGTGCCTGGAGTACAAATGATTGGGGCCAGCCCCAGCATTTT. Its translation: CAWSTNDWGQPQHF.

The rearrangement joins TRBV25-1 to TRBJ2-3; a weak D match, TRBD2 (6 bases). In germline, CDR1 is MGHDK, CDR2 SYGVNS. The CDR3 totals 15 residues. V was trimmed by 3 bases and J by 1 base, leaving 11 bases between them. The CDR3 nucleotides read TGTGCCAGCAGTGACGGCGGGGCGGGCACAGATACGCAGTATTTT. Translating it yields CASSDGGAGTDTQYF.

The rearrangement joins TRBV19 to TRBJ2-7, with 8 bases matching TRBD2. Germline CDR1 is LNHDA and CDR2 is SQIVND (reference sequence). With 5 bases clipped from V and 5 bases from J, the junction kept 5 bases outside the gene matches. CDR3 length: 13 amino acids. This CDR3 reads CASSRTSKNEQYF. The CDR3 DNA follows: TGTGCCAGTAGTCGGACTAGCAAGAACGAGCAGTACTTC.

V usage is TRBV7-9 and J usage is TRBJ2-5; 12 bases match TRBD1. The CDR3 consists of 17 residues. Germline V lookup: CDR1 SEHNR, CDR2 FQNEAQ (reference sequence). The V gene end was trimmed by 0 bases and the J gene end by 4 bases; junction bases not matched to a gene: 6. The CDR3 protein is CASSLARDRGLGETQYF. The CDR3, as DNA: TGTGCCAGCAGCTTAGCGAGGGACAGGGGGCTGGGAGAGACCCAGTACTTC.

A note on this clone: The identical CDR3 is also encoded by other nucleotide sequences in the sample. The chain combines TRBV3-1 (or the pseudogene TRBV3-2) with TRBJ1-5; TRBD1 matches 8 bases. The CDR3 extends over 13 amino acids. The V gene end was trimmed by 6 bases and the J gene end by 5 bases; junction bases not matched to a gene: 3. Germline-derived CDR1 and CDR2 are LGHDT and YNNKEL (reference sequence). Here the CDR3 DNA reads TGTGCCAGCAGTCAGGACAGGGATCAGCCCCAGCATTTT. Translation: CASSQDRDQPQHF.

This chain links TRBV28 with TRBJ1-6; D remains ambiguous. This CDR3 has 14 residues. V lost 3 bases and J lost 5, with 8 bases in between. CDR1 and CDR2 (germline): MDHEN, SYDVKM. CDR3 bases: TGTGCCAGCAGTTTGGTCCAGAATAATTCACCCCTCCACTTT. Translated: CASSLVQNNSPLHF.